The 24 T cell receptor beta chains below come from one sample, sequenced in a study of blood T cell repertoires in COVID-19. Method: immunoSEQ multiplex PCR; TCRdb's copy keeps in-frame clones and lacks some. The sample lists 45,000 to 55,000 clones, less than 95% occurring once. Sequences were obtained from peripheral blood. Receptors were obtained from a human donor in a cohort sampled during active COVID-19.

This clone was counted only a few times. This sequence joins TRBV27 and TRBJ2-7; D might be TRBD1 (6 bases). CDR3 length equals 14 residues. V lost 4 bases to trimming and J lost 4 bases, with 14 bases between them. In germline, CDR1 is MNHEY, CDR2 SMNVEV (reference sequence). As DNA, the CDR3 is TGTGCCAGCAGTTCCTTGGACAGCGTTTACGAGCAGTACTTC. Its protein is CASSSLDSVYEQYF.

In its sample, this clone was seen a few times. The chain recombines TRBV27 with TRBJ2-2; D remains ambiguous. CDR1 and CDR2 from the germline V gene are MNHEY and SMNVEV (reference sequence). This CDR3 spans 13 amino acids. V dropped 8 bases and J dropped 0 bases, with 7 bases sitting between them. The CDR3 bases are TGTGCCAGCTCCAGGCCGAACACCGGGGAGCTGTTTTTT. As protein: CASSRPNTGELFF.

This sequence joins TRBV28 and TRBJ1-5, with D possibly being TRBD1 (6 bases). V was trimmed by 6 bases and J by 3 bases, leaving 18 bases between them. There are 16 residues in the CDR3. The germline V gene has CDR1 MDHEN and CDR2 SYDVKM. The CDR3 is CASRETSRGYNQPQHF. In nucleotides, the CDR3 is TGTGCCAGCAGGGAAACGTCCAGGGGATACAATCAGCCCCAGCATTTT.

This chain links TRBV6-5 with TRBJ2-2; TRBD2 might be the D (6 bases). Trimming shortened V by 5 bases and J by 4 bases, and 8 bases separated the two germline ends. Germline CDR1 reads MNHEY; CDR2 reads SVGAGI. This CDR3 comprises 13 residues. CDR3 region: CASSRDFTGELFF. The CDR3 DNA sequence: TGTGCCAGCAGTCGGGACTTCACCGGGGAGCTGTTTTTT.

The V and J genes are TRBV2 and TRBJ1-6; D is unclear. The V gene's germline CDR1 is SNHLY and CDR2 FYNNEI. V dropped 3 bases and J dropped 5 bases, with 14 bases sitting between them. There are 16 residues in the CDR3. CDR3 region: CASSDQALMDNSPLHF. CDR3 nucleotide sequence: TGTGCCAGCAGTGATCAGGCCCTGATGGATAATTCACCCCTCCACTTT.

The chain recombines TRBV6-5 with TRBJ2-5, with D possibly TRBD1 on 6 matching bases. Germline V gives CDR1 MNHEY, CDR2 SVGAGI. This CDR3 comprises 14 residues. Trimming stripped 6 bases from V and 2 bases from J, with 13 bases between. The CDR3 region is CASRPRGGQETQYF. The CDR3 region has the DNA TGTGCCAGCAGGCCGAGAGGGGGACAAGAGACCCAGTACTTC.

The V and J genes are TRBV12-5 and TRBJ1-1; TRBD1 might be the D (6 bases). The CDR3 is 15 amino acids. Trimming left V 3 bases short and J 1 base short, with 12 bases between. CDR1 and CDR2 (germline): LGHNT, FRNRAP. For the CDR3, the DNA is TGTGCTAGTGGTTTCACGACAGGAACGAACACTGAAGCTTTCTTT. It translates to CASGFTTGTNTEAFF.

V gene TRBV10-3 combines with J gene TRBJ1-5, with TRBD1 matching over 9 bases. Trimming removed 3 bases from V and 6 bases from J; junction bases left unmatched: 6. Looked up from germline, CDR1 is ENHRY and CDR2 is SYGVKD. The length of the CDR3 is 15 residues. CDR3 in amino acids: CAISDLGQGSQPQHF. CDR3 nucleotides: TGTGCCATCAGTGACCTGGGACAGGGCTCTCAGCCCCAGCATTTT.

The rearrangement links TRBV5-6 to TRBJ2-7; 7 bases match TRBD1. The V segment lost 1 base and the J segment 7 bases; nucleotides outside the gene matches: 11. Per germline, CDR1 SGHDT and CDR2 YYEEEE. The CDR3 is 15 amino acids. The CDR3 bases are TGTGCCAGCAGCTTGACAGGGGTGGGGTTGGTTGAGCAGTACTTC. It is translated as CASSLTGVGLVEQYF.

The J gene is TRBJ2-7, the V gene TRBV7-6, with D perhaps TRBD1 (6 bases). In germline, CDR1 is SGHVS, CDR2 FNYEAQ. This CDR3 comprises 17 residues. The V end was cut by 4 bases, the J end by 6 bases, with 25 bases between. The CDR3 loop is CASSSRTDSYLYSEQYF. The CDR3, as DNA: TGTGCCAGCAGCTCACGGACGGACAGTTACCTCTATAGCGAGCAGTACTTC.

The chain is built from TRBV5-4 and TRBJ2-5; 7 positions match TRBD1. The trim removed 6 bases at V and 1 base at J, leaving 6 bases unmatched. Per the germline V gene, CDR1 is SGHNT and CDR2 is YYREEE (reference sequence). The CDR3 spans 14 residues. CDR3 loop: CASKFRDSQETQYF. The CDR3 DNA reads TGTGCCAGCAAATTCCGGGACAGCCAAGAGACCCAGTACTTC. Based on the CDR3 plus reference TRBV5-4 and TRBJ2-5, the full variable domain is ETGVTQSPTHLIKTRGQQVTLRCSSQSGHNTVSWYQQALGQGPQFIFQYYREEENGRGNFPPRFSGLQFPNYSSELNVNALELDDSALYLCASKFRDSQETQYFGPGTRLLVL.

The chain is built from TRBV7-2 and TRBJ2-1; 7 bases are a match to TRBD1. Germline CDR1 SGHTA, CDR2 FQGNSA. The CDR3 covers 15 residues. After removal of 4 bases from V and 10 bases from J, the junction contained 13 bases not matched to a gene. The CDR3 bases are TGTGCCAGCAGCTATCTACAGGGGCCCCTAGGGGAGCAGTTCTTC. This translates into CASSYLQGPLGEQFF.

The rearrangement joins TRBV24-1 to TRBJ2-3, with TRBD1 matching 8 bases. The V segment lost 0 bases and the J segment 3 bases; nucleotides outside the gene matches: 7. Germline V CDR1 and CDR2: KGHDR, SFDVKD. The CDR3 is 17 amino acids. CDR3 protein: CATSDLAGGARTDTQYF. For the CDR3, the DNA is TGTGCCACCAGTGATTTGGCAGGGGGCGCAAGAACAGATACGCAGTATTTT.

V is TRBV18 and J is TRBJ2-2; tentative D call: TRBD1 (6 bases). V was trimmed by 3 bases and J by 1 base, leaving 6 bases between them. The CDR3 extends over 14 amino acids. CDR1 is KGHSH and CDR2 is LQKENI in the germline V gene. The chain's CDR3 is CASSPDRNTGELFF. The CDR3 region has the DNA TGTGCCAGCTCACCGGACAGGAACACCGGGGAGCTGTTTTTT.

The chain combines TRBV7-9 with TRBJ2-2, with no clear D. CDR1 is SEHNR, CDR2 FQNEAQ, per germline (reference sequence). Trimming took 5 bases from V and 2 from J, leaving 3 bases between them. The CDR3 sequence is 12 residues long. CDR3 loop: CASSPNTGELFF. The CDR3 DNA reads as TGTGCCAGCAGCCCTAACACCGGGGAGCTGTTTTTT.

V and J are TRBV2 and TRBJ1-1; 7 bases are a match to TRBD1. Per the germline V gene, CDR1 is SNHLY and CDR2 is FYNNEI. V trimming: 5 bases; J trimming: 5 bases; junction bases outside the gene matches: 8. This CDR3 has 14 amino acids. The CDR3 DNA sequence: TGTGCCAGCAGTAAAGACAGGGATGAAACTGAAGCTTTCTTT. This sequence encodes CASSKDRDETEAFF.

The CDR3 DNA is TGTGCCAGCAGTAAACAGGGGGCGGACTATGGCTACACCTTC. It yields the protein CASSKQGADYGYTF. V usage is TRBV2 and J usage is TRBJ1-2; TRBD1 matches at 9 bases. In germline, CDR1 is SNHLY, CDR2 FYNNEI. The CDR3 covers 14 residues. Trimming took 5 bases from V and 3 from J; bases not matched to a gene: 4.

The rearrangement joins TRBV5-4 to TRBJ2-5; D may be TRBD2 (7 bases). The V and J ends lost 0 bases and 4 bases respectively, with 10 bases between them. This CDR3 contains 14 residues. The germline gives CDR1 SGHNT, CDR2 YYREEE (reference sequence). The CDR3 sequence: CASSLGGGGETQYF. CDR3 nucleotide sequence: TGTGCCAGCAGCTTGGGAGGGGGGGGAGAGACCCAGTACTTC.

The chain combines TRBV6-5 with TRBJ2-7; perhaps TRBD1 as D (6 bases). The germline CDR1 and CDR2 sequences are MNHEY and SVGAGI. This CDR3 has 14 amino acids. Trimming removed 9 bases at V and 2 bases at J, with 17 bases between. This CDR3 reads CASYRPGHPYEQYF. CDR3 nucleotides: TGTGCCAGTTACCGTCCGGGACATCCCTACGAGCAGTACTTC.

The chain is built from TRBV13 and TRBJ2-7; 11 nucleotides agree with TRBD2. The CDR3 contains 15 residues. CDR1 is PRHDT and CDR2 is FYEKMQ in the germline V gene (reference sequence). V lost 5 bases to trimming and J lost 7 bases; unmatched junction nucleotides: 10. CDR3 in amino acids: CASSDRGLAAQEQYF. In nucleotides, the CDR3 is TGTGCCAGCAGCGACCGGGGACTAGCGGCCCAGGAGCAGTACTTC.

The chain recombines TRBV6-4 with TRBJ2-7, with D possibly matching TRBD1 (6 bases). Trimming stripped 6 bases from V and 6 bases from J, with 15 bases between. The CDR3 loop spans 13 amino acids. Germline CDR1 is MRHNA and CDR2 is SNTAGT. The CDR3 spells CASSPPQGCEQYF. CDR3 nucleotide sequence: TGTGCCAGCAGCCCACCTCAGGGGTGCGAGCAGTACTTC.

The V gene is TRBV11-3, the J gene TRBJ1-1; a possible D gene is TRBD1 (5 bases). Trimming pared 5 bases from V and 1 base from J, leaving 23 bases between. CDR3 size: 18 residues. Germline V gene data show CDR1 as SGHNT and CDR2 as YENEEA. CDR3 sequence: CASSPESPTQAPNTEAFF. Here the CDR3 DNA reads TGTGCCAGCAGCCCCGAGAGCCCCACACAGGCCCCGAACACTGAAGCTTTCTTT.

This clone was seen just once. This chain uses TRBV19 with TRBJ2-7; 10 bases line up with TRBD1. CDR1 and CDR2 (germline): LNHDA, SQIVND (reference sequence). Trimming at V came to 4 bases and at J to 4 bases, leaving 4 bases not matched to a gene. CDR3 length: 14 amino acids. The CDR3 nucleotides read TGTGCCAGTAGTAACCGGGACAGGGGTTACGAGCAGTACTTC. Amino acid sequence: CASSNRDRGYEQYF.

The chain uses TRBV9 and TRBJ2-1, with 7 bases aligning to TRBD2. The CDR3 is 17 residues long. CDR1 and CDR2 (germline): SGDLS, YYNGEE. After removal of 3 bases from V and 1 base from J, the junction contained 10 bases not matched to a gene. The chain's CDR3 is CASSATPLANSYNEQFF. The CDR3 bases are TGTGCCAGCAGCGCAACCCCACTAGCGAATTCCTACAATGAGCAGTTCTTC.